This T cell receptor (beta chain) derives from a study of shared clonotypes between healthy human individuals. Concerning this clone itself: Its antigen is currently unknown.

As defined, naive CD8 cells were CD45RO-negative and positively selected for CCR7, with terminally differentiated effector memory CD45RA+ cells excluded. Clones were sequenced by immunoSEQ multiplex PCR, and TCRdb holds only the in-frame ones, with some missing. Seen here are approximately 740,000 clones, over 90% observed once, and the top ten hold approximately 25%. Study results and limitations: Shared across a handful of donors were roughly 5% of the naive CD4 clonotypes. How much donors shared clonotypes was expected to be affected by sequencing depth.

Trimming took off 6 bases at V and 3 bases at J, with 10 bases between the two ends. This CDR3 region has 13 residues. CDR1 is SGDLS and CDR2 is YYNGEE in the germline V gene. The V and J genes are TRBV9 and TRBJ2-1; D uncertain. The receptor comes from a man aged 30 to 39 in good health. Sequences were obtained from naive CD8+ T cells sorted from blood. In DNA form, the CDR3 reads TGTGCCAGCAACGGTCCCGGCTACAATGAGCAGTTCTTC. Amino acids: CASNGPGYNEQFF.